Given below is one T cell receptor (beta chain) in context. The sample is drawn from a study of blood T cell repertoires in COVID-19. Overall study: Donors in the United States, Italy and Spain gave samples during acute or convalescent COVID-19. In each case, the material was cDNA or gDNA derived from T cells, B-cell-depleted T cells, or PBMCs.

The V end lost 3 bases, the J end lost 0 bases, and 6 bases lay between the germline ends. Looked up from germline, CDR1 is SGHRS and CDR2 is YFSETQ. The CDR3 is 14 residues long. As processed by the authors: How many nucleated cells were present was estimated from reference gene primer amplification. Some clones are missing from TCRdb's copy, which holds only in-frame ones; the method was immunoSEQ multiplex PCR. That table gives V, J and clone size, and the DNA gave D and trimming. The sample holds 250,000 to 300,000 clones, approximately 82% seen once. The chain employs TRBV5-1 and TRBJ1-4; D uncertain. This receptor was identified in a man aged 55 to 69 who had recovered from COVID-19. Sequencing was done on a sample of peripheral blood. The CDR3 protein is CASSWLATNEKLFF. CDR3 in DNA: TGCGCCAGCAGCTGGCTTGCAACTAATGAAAAACTGTTTTTT.